These 21 T cell receptor beta chains were all obtained from the same sample, sequenced in a study of early T cells in non-severe SARS-CoV-2 infection. MiXCR, applied by TCRdb to the 5' RACE reads, yields one record per CDR3 protein. Found here are tens of thousands of distinct CDR3 sequences, 10% of them singletons; the top ten hold roughly 4.5%. The sequencing sample was made of whole blood. Receptors were obtained from an adult who was a healthcare worker with PCR-confirmed SARS-CoV-2 infection or an uninfected control (not recorded which).

This clonotype appeared many times. This sequence joins TRBV20-1 and TRBJ2-7; 7 nucleotides line up with TRBD1. This CDR3 comprises 13 residues. Per the germline V gene, CDR1 is DFQATT and CDR2 is SNEGSKA (reference sequence). With 6 bases clipped from V and 0 bases from J, the junction kept 5 bases outside the gene matches. CDR3 coding DNA: TGCAGTGCGTGGGACAGTGACTCCTACGAGCAGTACTTC. This sequence encodes CSAWDSDSYEQYF.

The chain combines TRBV4-1 with TRBJ2-4; D ambiguous. Germline-derived CDR1 and CDR2 are MGHRA and YSYEKL. V was trimmed by 0 bases and J by 2 bases, leaving 14 bases between them. The length of the CDR3 is 17 residues. Here the CDR3 DNA reads TGCGCCAGCAGCCAAGATCTGGGTGGATTAACCAAAAACATTCAGTACTTC. Translation: CASSQDLGGLTKNIQYF.

This clonotype was counted between two and nine times. The rearrangement links TRBV12-3 or TRBV12-4 to TRBJ2-6; 9 bases are a match to TRBD1. CDR3 size: 14 residues. Germline trimming cut 5 bases from V and 8 bases from J; bases unmatched to any gene: 4. CDR3 in DNA: TGTGCCAGCAGTCCGGGACAGGGTCCCAACGTCCTGACTTTC. It is translated as CASSPGQGPNVLTF.

V usage is TRBV18 and J usage is TRBJ2-5; D unclear. Per germline, CDR1 KGHSH and CDR2 LQKENI. V was pared by 0 bases and J by 4 bases, with 12 bases between. This CDR3 spans 15 amino acids. This CDR3 reads CASSPPSSGIETQYF. The DNA for the CDR3 is TGTGCCAGCTCACCACCTTCGTCCGGAATAGAGACCCAGTACTTC.

The rearrangement uses TRBV27 and TRBJ2-4, with D perhaps matching TRBD1 (6 bases). The CDR3 spans 15 residues. CDR1 and CDR2 from the germline V gene are MNHEY and SMNVEV (reference sequence). The V gene lost 5 bases and the J gene lost 3 bases, with 14 bases spanning the gap. The CDR3 nucleotides are TGTGCCAGCAGTGGAGCAGGGGTGAGCAAAAACATTCAGTACTTC. The encoded protein is CASSGAGVSKNIQYF.

This clonotype came up many times. The chain carries TRBV24-1 and TRBJ2-5; the D is unclear. The CDR3 loop spans 12 amino acids. Germline V gives CDR1 KGHDR, CDR2 SFDVKD. Deletions cut 7 bases from V and 5 bases from J, with 10 bases between. The CDR3 DNA is TGTGCCACCAGGCATAGAAACGAGACCCAGTACTTC. Its protein product is CATRHRNETQYF.

At least ten counts were recorded for this clonotype. The chain combines TRBV27 with TRBJ1-5; perhaps TRBD1 as D (5 bases). The CDR3 contains 13 residues. Per germline, CDR1 MNHEY and CDR2 SMNVEV (reference sequence). Trimming cost V 3 bases and J 2 bases, with 5 bases left between them. CDR3 in amino acids: CASSLTGNQPQHF. DNA of the CDR3: TGTGCCAGCAGTTTGACAGGCAATCAGCCCCAGCATTTT.

This clonotype was observed at least ten times. The chain uses TRBV5-4 and TRBJ1-1, with D perhaps matching TRBD1 (5 bases). Germline assignment: CDR1 SGHNT and CDR2 YYREEE (reference sequence). The CDR3 loop spans 14 amino acids. The V end was cut by 0 bases, the J end by 4 bases, with 10 bases between. The CDR3 reads CASSLGRAFTEAFF. The CDR3 DNA reads as TGTGCCAGCAGCTTGGGCAGGGCTTTCACTGAAGCTTTCTTT.

The V call is TRBV29-1, the J call TRBJ2-3; D remains unclear. Germline CDR1 and CDR2: SQVTM and ANQGSEA. Trimming took 4 bases from V and 3 from J, leaving 11 bases between them. The CDR3 length is 13 residues. The CDR3 is CSVGSPITDTQYF. The CDR3 DNA reads TGCAGCGTTGGGTCTCCGATAACAGATACGCAGTATTTT.

This clonotype occurred a few times. This rearrangement joins TRBV12-3 or TRBV12-4 to TRBJ1-2; no firm D call. The germline V and J ends were trimmed by 3 bases and 6 bases, with 5 bases remaining between them. The CDR3 is 11 amino acids. The DNA for the CDR3 is TGTGCCAGCAGTTTCCGGGATGGCTACACCTTC. It is translated as CASSFRDGYTF.

Many counts were recorded for this clonotype. The gene calls are TRBV7-7 and TRBJ2-7; no firm D call. Germline-derived CDR1 and CDR2 are SSHAT and FNYEAQ (reference sequence). Trimming cost V 0 bases and J 0 bases, with 9 bases left between them. This CDR3 has 15 residues. The CDR3 bases are TGTGCCAGCAGCTTAGCGGCTGACCTCTCCTACGAGCAGTACTTC. It codes for CASSLAADLSYEQYF.

A remark on this clonotype: A much larger clone differs by one base, so this may be a read error. V is TRBV6-6 and J is TRBJ2-7; D is uncertain. V was trimmed by 0 bases and J by 7 bases, leaving 13 bases between them. This CDR3 comprises 14 residues. The germline gives CDR1 MNHNY, CDR2 SVGAGI (reference sequence). The CDR3 DNA follows: TGTGCCAGCAGTTACTCGACCGGGTACTGGGAGCAGTACTTC. Translation: CASSYSTGYWEQYF.

The V call is TRBV29-1, the J call TRBJ2-5, with D perhaps TRBD2 (5 bases). Germline CDR1 is SQVTM and CDR2 is ANQGSEA. V shed 7 bases and J shed 3 bases, with 12 bases lying between them. CDR3 length equals 12 residues. The CDR3 loop reads CSAIGLKETQYF. CDR3 sequence (DNA): TGCAGCGCTATAGGACTGAAAGAGACCCAGTACTTC.

This clonotype occurred many times. The chain recombines TRBV11-2 with TRBJ2-1; maybe TRBD1 (6 bases). Between the trimmed V and J ends, which lost 1 base and 9 bases, there was a span of 16 bases. Looked up from germline, CDR1 is SGHAT and CDR2 is FQNNGV. CDR3 size: 15 residues. The CDR3 region is CASSLAPGVTAEQFF. As DNA, the CDR3 is TGTGCCAGCAGCTTAGCGCCAGGGGTTACGGCTGAGCAGTTCTTC.

This clonotype was detected a few times. The V and J genes are TRBV5-1 and TRBJ2-7, with D tentatively TRBD1 (6 bases). Germline V gives CDR1 SGHRS, CDR2 YFSETQ. CDR3 length: 14 residues. V lost 2 bases and J 2 bases, leaving 11 bases between the germline ends. CDR3 nucleotides: TGCGCCAGCAGCTTAATTGGGGGCCCCTACGAGCAGTACTTC. This translates into CASSLIGGPYEQYF.

This clonotype was observed many times. This chain links TRBV18 with TRBJ2-2; D not resolved. This CDR3 contains 15 residues. The germline V and J ends were trimmed by 3 bases and 0 bases, with 8 bases remaining between them. CDR1 KGHSH and CDR2 LQKENI come from the germline V gene. This CDR3 is CASSPTGPNTGELFF. DNA of the CDR3: TGTGCCAGCTCACCTACGGGTCCGAACACCGGGGAGCTGTTTTTT.

The V call is TRBV6-4, the J call TRBJ1-2; TRBD1 agrees at 9 bases. This CDR3 is 13 amino acids long. V was clipped by 4 bases and J by 8 bases; unmatched bases: 5. Germline CDR1 reads MRHNA; CDR2 reads SNTAGT. The DNA for the CDR3 is TGTGCCAGCAGTGCCCAAACAGGGGGCGGCTACACCTTC. Translating it yields CASSAQTGGGYTF.

The chain has TRBV19 and TRBJ1-5; a weak D match, TRBD1 (5 bases). The CDR3 is 14 residues long. Germline V gives CDR1 LNHDA, CDR2 SQIVND (reference sequence). Trimming cost V 9 bases and J 2 bases, with 14 bases left between them. The CDR3 nucleotides are TGTGCCAGCTCCGGGACCCTGGGCAATCAGCCCCAGCATTTT. It yields the protein CASSGTLGNQPQHF.

This clonotype was seen a handful of times. V is TRBV2 and J is TRBJ1-5; D uncertain. Germline V CDR1 and CDR2: SNHLY, FYNNEI. Deletions cut 6 bases from V and 5 bases from J, with 20 bases between. The CDR3 totals 16 residues. In DNA, the CDR3 is TGTGCCAGCAGGATGGGAGGAAGATCGGATTATCAGCCCCAGCATTTT. Its protein is CASRMGGRSDYQPQHF.

This clonotype was observed a handful of times. The chain has TRBV24-1 and TRBJ2-2; D ambiguous. This CDR3 spans 15 amino acids. Germline loops: CDR1 KGHDR, CDR2 SFDVKD. Trimming cost V 4 bases and J 4 bases, with 12 bases left between them. The CDR3 coding sequence is TGTGCCACCAGTGACTCCCGGGTGCCCACCGGGGAGCTGTTTTTT. Translated: CATSDSRVPTGELFF.

This clonotype was seen more than once but under ten times. The chain joins TRBV20-1 to TRBJ2-3; D remains unclear. The CDR3 length is 11 residues. Germline-derived CDR1 and CDR2 are DFQATT and SNEGSKA (reference sequence). The ends were cut back, 5 bases at V and 3 bases at J, with 6 bases in the middle. CDR3 bases: TGCAGTGCTCCAATTACAGATACGCAGTATTTT. Translated, it gives CSAPITDTQYF.